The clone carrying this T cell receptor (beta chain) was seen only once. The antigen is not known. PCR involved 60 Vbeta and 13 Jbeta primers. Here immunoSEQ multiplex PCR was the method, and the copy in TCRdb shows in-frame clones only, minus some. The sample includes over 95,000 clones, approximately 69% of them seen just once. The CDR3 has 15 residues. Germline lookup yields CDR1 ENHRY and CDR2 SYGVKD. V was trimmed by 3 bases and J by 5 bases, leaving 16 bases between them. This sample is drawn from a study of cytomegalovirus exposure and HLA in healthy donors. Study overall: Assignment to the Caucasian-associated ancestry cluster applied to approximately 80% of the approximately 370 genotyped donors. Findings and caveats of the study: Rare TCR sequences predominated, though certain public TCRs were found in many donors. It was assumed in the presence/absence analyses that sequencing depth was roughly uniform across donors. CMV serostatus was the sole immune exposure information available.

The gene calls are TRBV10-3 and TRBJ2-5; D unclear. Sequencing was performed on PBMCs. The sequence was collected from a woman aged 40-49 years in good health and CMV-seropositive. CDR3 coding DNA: TGTGCCATCAGTGATCTGAAGTCTAGTATTGAGACCCAGTACTTC. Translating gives CAISDLKSSIETQYF.